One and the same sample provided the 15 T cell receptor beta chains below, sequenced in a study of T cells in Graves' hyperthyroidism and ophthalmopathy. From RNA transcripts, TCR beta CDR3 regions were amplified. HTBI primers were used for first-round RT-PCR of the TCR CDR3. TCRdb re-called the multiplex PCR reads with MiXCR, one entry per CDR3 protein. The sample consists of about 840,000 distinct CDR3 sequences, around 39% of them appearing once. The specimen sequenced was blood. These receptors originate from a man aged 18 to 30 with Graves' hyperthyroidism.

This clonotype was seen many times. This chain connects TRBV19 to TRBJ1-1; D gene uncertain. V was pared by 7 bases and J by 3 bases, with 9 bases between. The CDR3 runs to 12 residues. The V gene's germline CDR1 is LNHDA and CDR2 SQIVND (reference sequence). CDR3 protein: CASMVGYTEAFF. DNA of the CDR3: TGTGCCAGTATGGTGGGGTACACTGAAGCTTTCTTT.

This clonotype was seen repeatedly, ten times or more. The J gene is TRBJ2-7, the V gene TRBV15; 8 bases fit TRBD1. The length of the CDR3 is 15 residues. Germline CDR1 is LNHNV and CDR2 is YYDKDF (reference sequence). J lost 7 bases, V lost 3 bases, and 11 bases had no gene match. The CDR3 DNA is TGTGCCACCAGCAGGGCTGCCGGGACAGGTTGGGAGCAGTACTTC. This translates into CATSRAAGTGWEQYF.

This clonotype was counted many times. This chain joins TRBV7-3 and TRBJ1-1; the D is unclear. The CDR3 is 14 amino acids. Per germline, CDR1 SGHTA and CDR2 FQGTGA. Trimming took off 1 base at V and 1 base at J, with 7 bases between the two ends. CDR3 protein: CASSLIPGNTEAFF. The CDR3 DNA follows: TGTGCCAGCAGCTTAATCCCAGGGAACACTGAAGCTTTCTTT. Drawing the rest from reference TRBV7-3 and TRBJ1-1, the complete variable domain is GAGVSQTPSNKVTEKGKYVELRCDPISGHTALYWYRQSLGQGPEFLIYFQGTGAADDSGLPNDRFFAVRPEGSVSTLKIQRTERGDSAVYLCASSLIPGNTEAFFGQGTRLTVV.

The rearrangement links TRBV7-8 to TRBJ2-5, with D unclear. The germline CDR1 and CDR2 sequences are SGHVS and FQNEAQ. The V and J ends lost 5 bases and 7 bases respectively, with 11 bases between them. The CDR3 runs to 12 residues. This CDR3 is CASSLGPGTQYF. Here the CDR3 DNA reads TGTGCCAGCAGCCTCGGCCCCGGGACCCAGTACTTC.

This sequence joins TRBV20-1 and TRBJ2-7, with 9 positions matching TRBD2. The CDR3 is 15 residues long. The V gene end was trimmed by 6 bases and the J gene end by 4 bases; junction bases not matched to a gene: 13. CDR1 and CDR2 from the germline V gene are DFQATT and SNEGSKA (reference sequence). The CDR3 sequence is CSALQGLLAGYEQYF. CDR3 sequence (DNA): TGCAGTGCCCTTCAGGGATTACTAGCGGGTTACGAGCAGTACTTC.

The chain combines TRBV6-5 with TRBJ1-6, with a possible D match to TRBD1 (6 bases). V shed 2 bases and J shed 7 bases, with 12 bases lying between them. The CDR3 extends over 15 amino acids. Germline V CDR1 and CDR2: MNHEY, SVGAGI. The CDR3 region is CASSYLQGRNSPLHF. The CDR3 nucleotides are TGTGCCAGCAGTTACCTACAGGGTCGGAATTCACCCCTCCACTTT.

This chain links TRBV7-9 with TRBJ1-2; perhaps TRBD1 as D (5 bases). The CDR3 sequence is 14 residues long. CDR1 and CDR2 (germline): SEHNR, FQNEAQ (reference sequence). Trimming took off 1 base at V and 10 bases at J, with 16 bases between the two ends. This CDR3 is CASSLEGTALDYTF. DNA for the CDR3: TGTGCCAGCAGCTTAGAAGGGACCGCTCTAGACTACACCTTC.

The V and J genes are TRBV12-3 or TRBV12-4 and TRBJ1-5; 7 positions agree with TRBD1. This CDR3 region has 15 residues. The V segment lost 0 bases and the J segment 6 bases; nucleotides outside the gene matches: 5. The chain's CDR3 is CASSLARDRAQPQHF. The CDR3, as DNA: TGTGCCAGCAGTTTAGCTAGGGACAGAGCTCAGCCCCAGCATTTT.

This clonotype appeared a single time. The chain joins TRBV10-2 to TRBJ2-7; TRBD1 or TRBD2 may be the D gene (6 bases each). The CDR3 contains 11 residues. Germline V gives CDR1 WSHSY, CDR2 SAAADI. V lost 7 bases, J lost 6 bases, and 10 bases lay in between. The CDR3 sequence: CASKGGGEQYF. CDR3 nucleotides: TGCGCCAGCAAGGGGGGAGGCGAGCAGTACTTC.

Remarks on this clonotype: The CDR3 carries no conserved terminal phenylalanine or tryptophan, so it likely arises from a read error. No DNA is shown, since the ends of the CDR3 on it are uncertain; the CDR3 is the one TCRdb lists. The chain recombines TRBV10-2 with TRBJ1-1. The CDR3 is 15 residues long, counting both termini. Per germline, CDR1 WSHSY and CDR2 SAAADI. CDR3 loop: CASSEKGSMDTEALV.

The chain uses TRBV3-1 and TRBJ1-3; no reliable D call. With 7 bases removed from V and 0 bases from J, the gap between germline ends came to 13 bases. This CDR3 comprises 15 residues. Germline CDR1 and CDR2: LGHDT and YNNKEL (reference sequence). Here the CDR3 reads CASKLGPLSGNTIYF. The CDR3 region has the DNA TGTGCCAGCAAACTAGGGCCGCTCTCTGGAAACACCATATATTTT.

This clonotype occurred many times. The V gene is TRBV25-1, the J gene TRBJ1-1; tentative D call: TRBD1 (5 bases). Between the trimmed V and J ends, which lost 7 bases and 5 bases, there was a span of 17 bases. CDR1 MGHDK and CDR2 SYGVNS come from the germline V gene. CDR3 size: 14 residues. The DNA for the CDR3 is TGTGCCAGCACCGACGCCCTGGGGCCGACTGAAGCTTTCTTT. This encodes CASTDALGPTEAFF.

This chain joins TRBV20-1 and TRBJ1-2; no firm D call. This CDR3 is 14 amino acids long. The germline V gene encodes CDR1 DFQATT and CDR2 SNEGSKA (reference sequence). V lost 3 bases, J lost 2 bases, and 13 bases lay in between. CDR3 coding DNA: TGCAGTGCTAGCCCCACGGGCCTGAACTATGGCTACACCTTC. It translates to CSASPTGLNYGYTF.

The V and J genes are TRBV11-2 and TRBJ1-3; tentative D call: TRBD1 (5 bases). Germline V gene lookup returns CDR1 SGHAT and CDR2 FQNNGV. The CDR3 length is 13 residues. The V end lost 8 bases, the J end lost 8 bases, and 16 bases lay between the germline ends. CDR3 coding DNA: TGTGCCAGCTCTGGGACTTCCGCGGACACCATATATTTT. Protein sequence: CASSGTSADTIYF.

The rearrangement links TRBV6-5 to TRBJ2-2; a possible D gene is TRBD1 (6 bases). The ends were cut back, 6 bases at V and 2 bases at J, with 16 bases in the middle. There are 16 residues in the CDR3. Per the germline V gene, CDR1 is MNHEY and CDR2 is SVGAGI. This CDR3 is CASSLGTGQNTGELFF. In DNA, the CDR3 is TGTGCCAGCAGCCTCGGGACGGGACAAAACACCGGGGAGCTGTTTTTT.